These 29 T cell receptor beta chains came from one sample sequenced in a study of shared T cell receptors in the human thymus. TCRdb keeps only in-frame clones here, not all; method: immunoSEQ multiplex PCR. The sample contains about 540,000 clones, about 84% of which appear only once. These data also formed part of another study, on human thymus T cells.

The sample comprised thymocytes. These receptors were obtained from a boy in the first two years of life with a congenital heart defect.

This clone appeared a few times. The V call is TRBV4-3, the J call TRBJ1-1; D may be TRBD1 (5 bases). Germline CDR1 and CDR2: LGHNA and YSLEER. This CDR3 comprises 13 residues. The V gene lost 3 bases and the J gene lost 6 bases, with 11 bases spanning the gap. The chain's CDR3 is CASSHADSAEAFF. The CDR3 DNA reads TGCGCCAGCAGCCACGCTGACAGCGCTGAAGCTTTCTTT.

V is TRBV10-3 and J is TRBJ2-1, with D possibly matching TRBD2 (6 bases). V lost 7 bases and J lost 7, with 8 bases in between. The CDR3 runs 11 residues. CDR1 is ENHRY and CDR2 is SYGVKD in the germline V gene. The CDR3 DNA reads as TGTGCCATCATGGAGGGGAATGAGCAGTTCTTC. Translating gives CAIMEGNEQFF.

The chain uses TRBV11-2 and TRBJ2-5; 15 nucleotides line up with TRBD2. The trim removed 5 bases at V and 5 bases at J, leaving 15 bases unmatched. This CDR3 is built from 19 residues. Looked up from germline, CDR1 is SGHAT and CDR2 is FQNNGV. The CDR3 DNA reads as TGTGCCAGCAGCCTGTATAGGACTAGCGGGAGGGCCGGGAGGGAGACCCAGTACTTC. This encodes CASSLYRTSGRAGRETQYF.

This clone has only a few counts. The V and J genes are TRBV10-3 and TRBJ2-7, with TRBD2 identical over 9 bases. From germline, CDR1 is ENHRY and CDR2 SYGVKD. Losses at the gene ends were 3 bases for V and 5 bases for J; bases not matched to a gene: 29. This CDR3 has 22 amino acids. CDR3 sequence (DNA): TGTGCCATCAGTGACCCCCGCGGGGGGCGCGTTAGCGGGAGCGGGGACGAGAACGAGCAGTACTTC. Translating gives CAISDPRGGRVSGSGDENEQYF.

CDR3 in amino acids: CASSQPSSRTLSYEQYF. As DNA, the CDR3 is TGCGCCAGCAGTCAACCATCGTCAAGGACTCTCTCCTACGAGCAGTACTTC. The chain couples TRBV23-1 to TRBJ2-7; TRBD2 is a possible D gene (5 bases). TRBV23-1 is recorded as an ORF, its role being uncertain. Trimming removed 2 bases at V and 0 bases at J, with 17 bases between. This CDR3 has 17 amino acids.

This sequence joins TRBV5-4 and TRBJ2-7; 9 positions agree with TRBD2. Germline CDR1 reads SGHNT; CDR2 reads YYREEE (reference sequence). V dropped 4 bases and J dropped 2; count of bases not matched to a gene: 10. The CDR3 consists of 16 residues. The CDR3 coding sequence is TGTGCCAGCAGCCCTACCCGACTAGCGGTCCCCTACGAGCAGTACTTC. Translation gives CASSPTRLAVPYEQYF.

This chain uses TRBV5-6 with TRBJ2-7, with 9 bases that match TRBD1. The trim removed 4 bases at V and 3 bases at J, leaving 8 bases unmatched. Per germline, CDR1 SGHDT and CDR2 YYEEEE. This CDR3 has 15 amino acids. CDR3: CASSRGTGLGYEQYF. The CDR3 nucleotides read TGTGCCAGCAGCCGGGGGACAGGGCTTGGCTACGAGCAGTACTTC.

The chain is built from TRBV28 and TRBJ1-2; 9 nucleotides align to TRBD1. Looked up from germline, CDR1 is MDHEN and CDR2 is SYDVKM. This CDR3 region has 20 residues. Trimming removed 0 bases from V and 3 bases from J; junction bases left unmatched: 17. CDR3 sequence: CASSLWMGGTTGGADYGYTF. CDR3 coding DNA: TGTGCCAGCAGTTTATGGATGGGGGGGACCACAGGGGGCGCGGACTATGGCTACACCTTC.

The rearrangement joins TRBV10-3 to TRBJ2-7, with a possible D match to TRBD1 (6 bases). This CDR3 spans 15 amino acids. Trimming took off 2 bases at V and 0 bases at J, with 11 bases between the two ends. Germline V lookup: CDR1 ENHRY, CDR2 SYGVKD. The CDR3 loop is CAISERTAYSYEQYF. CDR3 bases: TGTGCCATCAGTGAGAGGACAGCGTACTCCTACGAGCAGTACTTC.

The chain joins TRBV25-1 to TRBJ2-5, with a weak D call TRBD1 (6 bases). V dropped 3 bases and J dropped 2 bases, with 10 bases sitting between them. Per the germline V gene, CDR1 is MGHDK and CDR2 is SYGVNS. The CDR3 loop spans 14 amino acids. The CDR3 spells CASSDEGQQETQYF. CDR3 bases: TGTGCCAGCAGTGATGAGGGACAACAAGAGACCCAGTACTTC.

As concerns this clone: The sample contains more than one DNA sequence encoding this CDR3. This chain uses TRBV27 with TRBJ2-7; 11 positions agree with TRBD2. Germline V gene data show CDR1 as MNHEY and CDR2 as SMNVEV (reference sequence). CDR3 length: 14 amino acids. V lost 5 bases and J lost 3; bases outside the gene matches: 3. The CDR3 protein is CASSPGTSGYEQYF. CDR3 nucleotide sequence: TGTGCCAGCAGTCCAGGGACTAGCGGCTACGAGCAGTACTTC.

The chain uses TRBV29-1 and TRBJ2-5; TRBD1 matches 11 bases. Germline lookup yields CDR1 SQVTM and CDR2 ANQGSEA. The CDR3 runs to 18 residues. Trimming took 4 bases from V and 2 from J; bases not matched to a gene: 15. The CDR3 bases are TGCAGCGTTGGGACAGGGGGCGGAGAGGCGGGAAGGCAAGAGACCCAGTACTTC. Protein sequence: CSVGTGGGEAGRQETQYF.

CDR3 protein: CASGLGGLAAEAFF. Written as DNA, the CDR3 is TGTGCTAGTGGTCTCGGGGGTCTTGCGGCTGAAGCTTTCTTT. The chain couples TRBV12-5 to TRBJ1-1; a weak D match, TRBD1 (5 bases). The germline gives CDR1 LGHNT, CDR2 FRNRAP. The CDR3 consists of 14 residues. Trimming took 5 bases from V and 6 from J, leaving 16 bases between them.

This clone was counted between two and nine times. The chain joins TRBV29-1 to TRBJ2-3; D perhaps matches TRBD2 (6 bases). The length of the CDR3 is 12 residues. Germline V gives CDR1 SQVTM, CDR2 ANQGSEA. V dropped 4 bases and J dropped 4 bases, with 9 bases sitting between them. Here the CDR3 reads CSVVRGSDTQYF. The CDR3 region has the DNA TGCAGCGTTGTTCGGGGGTCAGATACGCAGTATTTT.

The CDR3 coding sequence is TGTGCCAGTAGTACCCGCCCGGGGGGGGCAAACACAGATACGCAGTATTTT. It encodes CASSTRPGGANTDTQYF. The V call is TRBV19, the J call TRBJ2-3, with 8 nucleotides matching TRBD2. V shed 4 bases, J shed 2 bases, and the junction held 11 bases outside the gene matches. CDR1 and CDR2 (germline): LNHDA, SQIVND (reference sequence). The CDR3 has 17 amino acids.

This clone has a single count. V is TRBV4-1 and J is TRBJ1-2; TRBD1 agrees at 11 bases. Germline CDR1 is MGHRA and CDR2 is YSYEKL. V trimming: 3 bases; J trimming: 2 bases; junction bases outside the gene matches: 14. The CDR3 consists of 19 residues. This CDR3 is CASSQHGIPGQGVNYGYTF. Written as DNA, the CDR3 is TGCGCCAGCAGCCAGCATGGCATACCGGGACAGGGGGTGAACTATGGCTACACCTTC.

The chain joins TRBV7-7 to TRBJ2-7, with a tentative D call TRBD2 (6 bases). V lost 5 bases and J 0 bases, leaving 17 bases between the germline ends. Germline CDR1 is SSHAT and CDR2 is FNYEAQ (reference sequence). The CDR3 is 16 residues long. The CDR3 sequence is CASSPRDSRSSYEQYF. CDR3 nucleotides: TGTGCCAGCAGCCCCCGGGACTCCCGGAGCTCCTACGAGCAGTACTTC.

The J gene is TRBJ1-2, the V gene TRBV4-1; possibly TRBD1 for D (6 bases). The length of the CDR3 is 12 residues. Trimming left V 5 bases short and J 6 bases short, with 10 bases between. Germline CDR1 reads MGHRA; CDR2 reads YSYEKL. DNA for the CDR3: TGCGCCAGCAGCTCCACAGGGAATGGCTACACCTTC. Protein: CASSSTGNGYTF.

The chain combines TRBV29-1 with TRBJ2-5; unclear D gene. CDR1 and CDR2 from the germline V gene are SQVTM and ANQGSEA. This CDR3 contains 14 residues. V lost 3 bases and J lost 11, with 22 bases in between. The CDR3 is CSVEAGDNERKQYF. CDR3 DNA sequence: TGCAGCGTTGAGGCAGGCGATAACGAACGGAAGCAGTACTTC.

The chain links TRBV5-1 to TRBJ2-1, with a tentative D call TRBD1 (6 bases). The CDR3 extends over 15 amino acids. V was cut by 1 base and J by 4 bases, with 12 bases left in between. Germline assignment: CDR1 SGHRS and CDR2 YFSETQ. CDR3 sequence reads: CASSLTGTSYNEQFF. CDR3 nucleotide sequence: TGCGCCAGCAGCTTGACAGGGACGTCATACAATGAGCAGTTCTTC. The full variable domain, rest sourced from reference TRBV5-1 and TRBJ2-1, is KAGVTQTPRYLIKTRGQQVTLSCSPISGHRSVSWYQQTPGQGLQFLFEYFSETQRNKGNFPGRFSGRQFSNSRSEMNVSTLELGDSALYLCASSLTGTSYNEQFFGPGTRLTVL.

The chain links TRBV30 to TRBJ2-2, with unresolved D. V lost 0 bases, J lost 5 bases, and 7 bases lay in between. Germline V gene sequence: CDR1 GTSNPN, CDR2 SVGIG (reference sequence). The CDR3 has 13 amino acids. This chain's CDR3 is CAWSVTETGELFF. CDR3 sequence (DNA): TGTGCCTGGAGTGTTACGGAGACCGGGGAGCTGTTTTTT.

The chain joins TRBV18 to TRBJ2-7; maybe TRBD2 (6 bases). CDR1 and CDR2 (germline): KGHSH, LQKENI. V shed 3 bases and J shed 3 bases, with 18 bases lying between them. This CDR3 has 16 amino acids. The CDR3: CASSPPGLFSHYEQYF. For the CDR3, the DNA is TGTGCCAGCTCACCGCCGGGACTCTTTTCCCACTACGAGCAGTACTTC.

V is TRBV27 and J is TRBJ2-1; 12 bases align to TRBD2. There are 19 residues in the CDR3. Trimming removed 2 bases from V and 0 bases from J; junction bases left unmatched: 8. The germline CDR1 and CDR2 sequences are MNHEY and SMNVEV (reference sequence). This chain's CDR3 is CASSLPGTSGYFSYNEQFF. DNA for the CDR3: TGTGCCAGCAGTTTACCCGGGACTAGCGGGTACTTCTCCTACAATGAGCAGTTCTTC.

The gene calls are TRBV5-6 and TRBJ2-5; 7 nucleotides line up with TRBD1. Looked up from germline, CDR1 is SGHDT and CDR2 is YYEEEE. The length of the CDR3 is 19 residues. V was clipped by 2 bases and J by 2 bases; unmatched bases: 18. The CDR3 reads CASSFQNHRGLSPQETQYF. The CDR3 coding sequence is TGTGCCAGCAGCTTTCAAAATCACAGGGGTCTTTCCCCACAAGAGACCCAGTACTTC.

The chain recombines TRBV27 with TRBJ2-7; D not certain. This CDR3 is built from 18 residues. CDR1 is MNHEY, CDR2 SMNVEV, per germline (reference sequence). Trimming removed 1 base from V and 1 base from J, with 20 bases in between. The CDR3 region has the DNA TGTGCCAGCAGTTTATTTCCCCCTGCCGCCCCGAGGTCCTACGAGCAGTACTTC. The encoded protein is CASSLFPPAAPRSYEQYF.

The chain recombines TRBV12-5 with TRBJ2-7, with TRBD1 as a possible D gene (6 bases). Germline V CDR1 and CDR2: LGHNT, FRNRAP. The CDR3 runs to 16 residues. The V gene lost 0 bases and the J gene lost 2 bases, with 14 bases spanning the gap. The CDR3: CASGLVPRGLPYEQYF. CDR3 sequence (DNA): TGTGCTAGTGGTTTGGTTCCCAGGGGATTGCCCTACGAGCAGTACTTC.

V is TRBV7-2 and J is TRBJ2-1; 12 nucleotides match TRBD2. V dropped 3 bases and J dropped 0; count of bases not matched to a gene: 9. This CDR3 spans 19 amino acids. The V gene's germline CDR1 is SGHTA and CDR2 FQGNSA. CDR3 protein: CASSFRLAGDPLSYNEQFF. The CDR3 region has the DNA TGTGCCAGCAGCTTCCGACTAGCGGGAGACCCCCTCTCCTACAATGAGCAGTTCTTC.

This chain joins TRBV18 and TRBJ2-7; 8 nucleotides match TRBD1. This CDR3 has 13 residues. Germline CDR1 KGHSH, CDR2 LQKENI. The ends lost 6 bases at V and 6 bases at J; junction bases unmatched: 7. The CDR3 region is CASSPGTGGEQYF. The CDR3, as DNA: TGTGCCAGCTCCCCTGGGACAGGAGGCGAGCAGTACTTC. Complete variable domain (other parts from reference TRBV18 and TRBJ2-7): NAGVMQNPRHLVRRRGQEARLRCSPMKGHSHVYWYRQLPEEGLKFMVYLQKENIIDESGMPKERFSAEFPKEGPSILRIQQVVRGDSAAYFCASSPGTGGEQYFGPGTRLTVT.

The CDR3 loop is CASRKNLAGGPWNEQFF. The CDR3 nucleotides read TGTGCCAGCAGAAAGAACTTAGCGGGAGGGCCGTGGAATGAGCAGTTCTTC. The chain recombines TRBV6-4 with TRBJ2-1; 11 bases are shared with TRBD2. V gave up 6 bases and J gave up 7 bases; unmatched junction bases: 14. In germline, CDR1 is MRHNA, CDR2 SNTAGT. CDR3 length: 17 amino acids.